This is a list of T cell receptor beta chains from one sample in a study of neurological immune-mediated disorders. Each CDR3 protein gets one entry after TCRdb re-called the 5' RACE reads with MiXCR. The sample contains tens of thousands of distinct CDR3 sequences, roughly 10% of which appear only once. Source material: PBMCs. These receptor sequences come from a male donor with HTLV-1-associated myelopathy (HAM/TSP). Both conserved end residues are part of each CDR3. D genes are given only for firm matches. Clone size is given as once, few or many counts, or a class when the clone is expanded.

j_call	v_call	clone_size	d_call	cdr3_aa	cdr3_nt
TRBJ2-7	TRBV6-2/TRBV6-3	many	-	CASSYSTSLNEQYF	TGTGCCAGCAGTTACTCGACCAGCCTAAACGAGCAGTACTTC
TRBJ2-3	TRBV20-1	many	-	CSALASDTQYF	TGCAGTGCTTTAGCGTCAGATACGCAGTATTTT
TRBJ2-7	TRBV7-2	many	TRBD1	CASSQAGGYEQYF	TGTGCCAGCAGCCAAGCAGGGGGCTACGAGCAGTACTTC
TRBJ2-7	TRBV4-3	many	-	CASSQDTGNYEQYF	TGCGCCAGCAGCCAAGATACAGGGAACTACGAGCAGTACTTC
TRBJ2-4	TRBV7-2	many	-	CASSLDVRSNIQYF	TGTGCCAGCAGCTTAGATGTTAGGTCCAACATTCAGTACTTC
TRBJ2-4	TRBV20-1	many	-	CSARKFQGSTNIQYF	TGCAGTGCGAGAAAGTTCCAGGGTTCAACAAACATTCAGTACTTC
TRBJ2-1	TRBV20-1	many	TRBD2	CSARPLAGRSYNEQFF	TGCAGTGCTAGACCCTTAGCGGGGAGATCCTACAATGAGCAGTTCTTC
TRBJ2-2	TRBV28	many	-	CASLTGSNTGELFF	TGTGCCAGCCTTACAGGATCGAACACCGGGGAGCTGTTTTTT
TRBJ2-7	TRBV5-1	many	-	CASSLSEPHEQYF	TGCGCCAGCAGCTTATCGGAACCCCACGAGCAGTACTTC
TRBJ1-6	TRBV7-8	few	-	CASSTRDPRTLHF	TGTGCCAGCAGCACCCGGGACCCACGAACCCTCCACTTT
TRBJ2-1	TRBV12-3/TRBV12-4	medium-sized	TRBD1	CASRQGTNEQFF	TGTGCCAGCAGACAGGGGACCAATGAGCAGTTCTTC
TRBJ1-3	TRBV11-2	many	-	CASSARSPSSGNTIYF	TGTGCCAGCAGCGCAAGGTCCCCGAGCTCTGGAAACACCATATATTTT
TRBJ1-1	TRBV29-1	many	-	CSVANRNTEAFF	TGCAGCGTTGCAAACAGGAACACTGAAGCTTTCTTT
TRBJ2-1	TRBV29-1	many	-	CSGYLVSHNEQFF	TGCAGCGGATACTTGGTATCACACAATGAGCAGTTCTTC
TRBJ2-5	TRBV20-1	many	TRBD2	CSARDPPGGETQYF	TGCAGTGCTAGAGATCCCCCGGGGGGGGAGACCCAGTACTTC
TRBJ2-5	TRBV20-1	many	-	CSARDYETQYF	TGCAGTGCTAGAGATTACGAGACCCAGTACTTC
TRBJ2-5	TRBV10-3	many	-	CAISELTEETQYF	TGTGCCATCAGTGAACTGACGGAAGAGACCCAGTACTTC
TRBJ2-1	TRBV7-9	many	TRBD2	CASSVLAGFYFF	TGTGCCAGCAGCGTTCTAGCGGGGTTTTATTTCTTC
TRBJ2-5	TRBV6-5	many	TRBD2	CASRFSGASQETQYF	TGTGCCAGCAGATTTAGCGGGGCTTCCCAAGAGACCCAGTACTTC
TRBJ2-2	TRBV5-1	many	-	CATSEGSTGELFF	TGCGCCACCTCCGAGGGCTCCACCGGGGAGCTGTTTTTT
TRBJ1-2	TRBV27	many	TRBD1	CASSFSGTVFNYGYTF	TGTGCCAGCAGTTTCTCAGGGACAGTCTTTAACTATGGCTACACCTTC
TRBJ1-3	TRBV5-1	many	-	CASSLEFGGAGGNTIYF	TGCGCCAGCAGCTTGGAATTCGGGGGCGCGGGTGGAAACACCATATATTTT
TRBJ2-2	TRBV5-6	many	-	CASVAGLSGELFF	TGTGCCAGCGTGGCAGGATTATCGGGGGAGCTGTTTTTT
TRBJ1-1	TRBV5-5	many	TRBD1	CASSPDRWGEAFF	TGTGCCAGCAGCCCGGACAGGTGGGGTGAAGCTTTCTTT
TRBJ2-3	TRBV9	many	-	CASSVGGVGTDTQYF	TGTGCCAGCAGCGTAGGCGGGGTGGGCACAGATACGCAGTATTTT
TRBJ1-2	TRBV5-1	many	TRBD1	CASSRGGQDYGYTF	TGCGCCAGCAGCCGGGGGGGACAGGACTATGGCTACACCTTC
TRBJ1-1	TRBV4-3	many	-	CASSSMTGTKNTEAFF	TGCGCCAGCAGTTCCATGACCGGGACCAAGAACACTGAAGCTTTCTTT
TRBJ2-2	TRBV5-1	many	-	CASSATGGDTGELFF	TGCGCCAGCAGCGCTACAGGGGGGGACACCGGGGAGCTGTTTTTT